A single sample gave rise to the 24 T cell receptor beta chains below, sequenced in a study of CD4 and CD8 cells across lung adenocarcinoma regions. A single record per CDR3 protein comes from TCRdb applying MiXCR to the PCR reads. The sample shows over 20,000 distinct CDR3 sequences, roughly half of them seen only once. Sequences were obtained from CD8+ T cells from the center of a lung tumor. The receptor source for this set is a female donor with lung adenocarcinoma. The CD4 and CD8 labels of this study may be unreliable.

This clonotype was seen repeatedly, ten times or more. This chain joins TRBV6-5 and TRBJ1-5; 8 bases fit TRBD1. This CDR3 spans 15 amino acids. CDR1 and CDR2 (germline): MNHEY, SVGAGI. J lost 4 bases, V lost 2 bases, and 4 bases had no gene match. The CDR3 DNA reads as TGTGCCAGCAGTTACAACAGGGGGGATAATCAGCCCCAGCATTTT. As protein: CASSYNRGDNQPQHF.

The chain joins TRBV10-3 to TRBJ2-4; D tentatively reads TRBD1 or TRBD2 (5 bases each). Germline V CDR1 and CDR2: ENHRY, SYGVKD. This CDR3 has 14 residues. In DNA, the CDR3 is TGTGCGGGGCTCGTGGCGGGTGACGGAGAGACTCAGTACTTC. Translated, it gives CAGLVAGDGETQYF.

The sample holds many counts of this clonotype. The rearrangement joins TRBV6-1 to TRBJ2-1; tentative D call: TRBD1 (6 bases). With 6 bases removed from V and 0 bases from J, the gap between germline ends came to 12 bases. The CDR3 sequence is 15 residues long. Germline CDR1 is MNHNS and CDR2 is SASEGT. DNA of the CDR3: TGTGCCAGCAGGTCTGGACAGAGCTCCTACAATGAGCAGTTCTTC. This translates into CASRSGQSSYNEQFF.

This clonotype has a count of ten or more. The chain couples TRBV6-1 to TRBJ1-4; 7 positions match TRBD1. V shed 5 bases, J shed 5 bases, and the junction held 8 bases outside the gene matches. The CDR3 is 15 amino acids. CDR1 is MNHNS and CDR2 is SASEGT in the germline V gene. CDR3 sequence: CASSPRGGQNEKLFF. For the CDR3, the DNA is TGTGCCAGCAGTCCCAGGGGGGGGCAGAATGAAAAACTGTTTTTT.

Remarks on this clonotype: One end of the junction does not line up with germline, which may come from a read error. V gene TRBV27 combines with J gene TRBJ2-3; D gene unclear. This CDR3 contains 12 residues. Per germline, CDR1 MNHEY and CDR2 SMNVEV (reference sequence). The CDR3 is CARLRVKDTQYF. The CDR3 coding sequence is TGTGCGAGGCTGCGCGTCAAAGACACGCAGTATTTC.

V usage is TRBV27 and J usage is TRBJ2-7; 7 bases line up with TRBD1. Germline V gene lookup returns CDR1 MNHEY and CDR2 SMNVEV (reference sequence). This CDR3 spans 15 amino acids. V lost 5 bases and J lost 5; bases outside the gene matches: 12. CDR3 nucleotides: TGTGCCAGCAGTCCTCGTGGACAGGCGTTCAACGAGCAGTACGTC. It is translated as CASSPRGQAFNEQYV.

The chain carries TRBV10-2 and TRBJ2-3; unclear D gene. The J call could be wrong; TRBJ2-5 is a better fit for the DNA end. The CDR3 extends over 13 amino acids. Germline V gene data show CDR1 as WSHSY and CDR2 as SAAADI. CDR3 nucleotide sequence: TGCGCCAGCAAAGCACTTACGGCGGAGACCCAGTACTTC. Encoded protein: CASKALTAETQYF.

This clonotype came up many times. The chain is built from TRBV4-1 and TRBJ2-5; TRBD2 matches at 8 bases. The CDR3 loop spans 15 amino acids. In germline, CDR1 is MGHRA, CDR2 YSYEKL. V lost 1 base, J lost 5 bases, and 6 bases stayed unmatched. The CDR3 DNA sequence: TGCGCCAGCAGCCAAGTGGGAGCGGGAGTGGAGACCCAGTACTTC. It yields the protein CASSQVGAGVETQYF.

The genes are TRBV5-1 and TRBJ2-1; 8 nucleotides line up with TRBD2. V was clipped by 2 bases and J by 5 bases; unmatched bases: 6. Per germline, CDR1 SGHRS and CDR2 YFSETQ. The CDR3 consists of 15 residues. The CDR3 is CASSFFPSGHNEQFF. The DNA of the CDR3 is TGCGCCAGCAGCTTTTTCCCTAGCGGGCACAATGAGCAGTTCTTC. Together with reference TRBV5-1 and TRBJ2-1, the CDR3 gives the full variable domain: KAGVTQTPRYLIKTRGQQVTLSCSPISGHRSVSWYQQTPGQGLQFLFEYFSETQRNKGNFPGRFSGRQFSNSRSEMNVSTLELGDSALYLCASSFFPSGHNEQFFGPGTRLTVL.

On this clonotype: One end of the junction is discordant with germline, which a read error may explain. The chain combines TRBV10-2 with TRBJ2-3; TRBD2 aligns across 8 bases. The germline CDR1 and CDR2 sequences are WSHSY and SAAADI. The CDR3 spans 14 residues. The CDR3 DNA reads as TGCGCCAGCAGCGAAAGCGGGGGCGGGAATACGCAGTATTTC. Encoded protein: CASSESGGGNTQYF.

For this clonotype: An end of the junction differs from the germline gene, which may be a read error. The gene calls are TRBV10-2 and TRBJ2-5, with D perhaps TRBD1 or TRBD2 (5 bases each). This CDR3 has 14 amino acids. The germline CDR1 and CDR2 sequences are WSHSY and SAAADI. In nucleotides, the CDR3 is TGCGCCAGCAGTAATTGGGGCGGGCCAGAGACCCAGTATTTC. This translates into CASSNWGGPETQYF.

This clonotype occurred a few times. The chain employs TRBV10-1 and TRBJ2-3; D may match TRBD1 or TRBD2 (5 bases each). V lost 7 bases and J 12 bases, leaving 23 bases between the germline ends. The V gene's germline CDR1 is WNHNN and CDR2 SYGVQD (reference sequence). The CDR3 is made up of 14 amino acids. CDR3 region: CASTGLRATDIQYF. CDR3 DNA: TGCGCCAGCACGGGGCTGCGAGCCACAGATATTCAGTATTTT.

The chain recombines TRBV19 with TRBJ2-1; D not certain. The J call is doubtful: the DNA matches TRBJ2-5 better. The CDR3 length is 13 residues. The germline CDR1 and CDR2 sequences are LNHDA and SQIVND (reference sequence). The CDR3 DNA reads as TGTGCCAGTTATGATAGGGTCCAAGAGACCCAGTACTTC. Residues: CASYDRVQETQYF.

At least ten counts were recorded for this clonotype. V usage is TRBV20-1 and J usage is TRBJ2-1, with D possibly TRBD2 on 5 matching bases. With 1 base removed from V and 8 bases from J, the gap between germline ends came to 15 bases. The CDR3 has 14 residues. The germline V gene encodes CDR1 DFQATT and CDR2 SNEGSKA (reference sequence). This CDR3 is CSARGSAGKDEQFF. As DNA, the CDR3 is TGCAGTGCTAGAGGTAGCGCGGGTAAGGATGAGCAGTTCTTC.

The chain combines TRBV7-6 with TRBJ1-4; 9 positions match TRBD1. This CDR3 contains 14 residues. Looked up from germline, CDR1 is SGHVS and CDR2 is FNYEAQ. Germline trimming cut 4 bases from V and 4 bases from J; bases unmatched to any gene: 1. CDR3 sequence: CASSWGQGNEKLFF. The DNA of the CDR3 is TGTGCCAGCAGCTGGGGACAGGGTAATGAAAAACTGTTTTTT.

The rearrangement uses TRBV27 and TRBJ2-2; 14 positions agree with TRBD2. Trimming at V came to 10 bases and at J to 1 base, leaving 8 bases not matched to a gene. Looked up from germline, CDR1 is MNHEY and CDR2 is SMNVEV (reference sequence). CDR3 length: 17 amino acids. The CDR3 loop reads CATRLGLAGVNTGELFF. In nucleotides, the CDR3 is TGTGCCACCCGCCTGGGACTAGCGGGGGTGAACACCGGGGAGCTGTTTTTT.

The chain links TRBV7-6 to TRBJ2-5; TRBD2 aligns across 9 bases. The J call may be wrong; the DNA end is better matched by TRBJ2-7. Germline CDR1 reads SGHVS; CDR2 reads FNYEAQ. The CDR3 extends over 14 amino acids. CDR3 sequence (DNA): TGTGCCAGCAGACTTAGCGGGAGTAGTAACGAGCAGTACTTC. This gives the protein CASRLSGSSNEQYF.

In the case of this clonotype: One end of the junction is discordant with germline, which a read error may explain. CDR3 sequence (DNA): TGTGCGAGCAGTTACGCGGGGCGGGGCGCCACAGATACTCAGTACTTC. Amino acids: CASSYAGRGATDTQYF. V and J are TRBV6-5 and TRBJ2-6; possible D gene TRBD2, 6 bases. The J call may be mistaken, given a closer DNA end match to TRBJ2-4. CDR3 length: 16 residues. The V gene's germline CDR1 is MNHEY and CDR2 SVGAGI.

The table lists this clonotype with a few counts. CDR3 sequence (DNA): TGTGCCAGGGGTTTTGGGGGCCGAGAACCAGATACGCAGTACTTC. Translating gives CARGFGGREPDTQYF. V and J are TRBV27 and TRBJ2-3; perhaps TRBD1 as D (6 bases). The tail of the sequence fits TRBJ2-7 better, so the J call may be wrong. Germline V lookup: CDR1 MNHEY, CDR2 SMNVEV (reference sequence). This CDR3 is 15 amino acids long.

The chain has TRBV6-1 and TRBJ1-6; D is undetermined. The germline V gene encodes CDR1 MNHNS and CDR2 SASEGT. CDR3 length: 14 amino acids. The ends were cut back, 4 bases at V and 0 bases at J, with 4 bases in the middle. The CDR3 nucleotides read TGTGCCAGCAGTGGACGCTCCTATAATTCACCCCTCCACTTT. The encoded protein is CASSGRSYNSPLHF.

The rearrangement uses TRBV10-3 and TRBJ2-5, with a weak D call TRBD1 (7 bases). CDR1 and CDR2 from the germline V gene are ENHRY and SYGVKD. This CDR3 region has 13 residues. The V end was cut by 10 bases, the J end by 11 bases, with 23 bases between. CDR3 nucleotides: TGTGCCACGGGGCCAGGGGGGACAGACACGCAGTACTTC. This gives the protein CATGPGGTDTQYF.

This chain uses TRBV5-8 with TRBJ2-1; D gene ambiguous. The V gene's germline CDR1 is SGHTS and CDR2 YDEGEE. Trimming removed 4 bases from V and 11 bases from J, with 19 bases in between. This CDR3 has 14 amino acids. CDR3 DNA sequence: TGTGCCAGCAGCGGGCCACGTATTGGACCCCAGCAGTTCTTC. This encodes CASSGPRIGPQQFF.

In the case of this clonotype: A read error is possible here, since a much larger clone lies one base away. The genes are TRBV6-1 and TRBJ2-1, with D uncertain. Trimming removed 8 bases at V and 5 bases at J, with 4 bases between. Germline CDR1 MNHNS, CDR2 SASEGT. CDR3 length: 10 amino acids. The CDR3, as DNA: TGTGCCAGCGGGGACAATGAGCAGTTCTTC. Encoded protein: CASGDNEQFF.

There are many counts of this clonotype. The chain links TRBV10-3 to TRBJ2-1; no definite D call. The DNA end is more similar to TRBJ2-7, so the J call may be wrong. This CDR3 is built from 13 residues. Germline assignment: CDR1 ENHRY and CDR2 SYGVKD. CDR3 coding DNA: TGTGCCATCAGTGAAAAACAGTTATACGAGCAGTACGTC. As protein: CAISEKQLYEQYV.